The 15 T cell receptor beta chains in this list originate from one sample, sequenced in a study of cytomegalovirus exposure and HLA in healthy donors. The PCR ran on 60 Vbeta and 13 Jbeta primers. This table comes from immunoSEQ multiplex PCR, and its TCRdb copy is limited to in-frame clones, with some not included. Of approximately 190,000 clones in the sample, roughly 80% are singletons; the top ten hold less than 4.5%. The sample comprised PBMCs. The receptors shown here come from a man aged 50 to 60 in good health and CMV-seronegative.

This chain uses TRBV4-3 with TRBJ2-5, with TRBD2 matching over 13 bases. CDR1 and CDR2 (germline): LGHNA, YSLEER. CDR3 length: 16 residues. The junction had 8 bases not matched to a gene; V was cut back by 4 bases and J by 6 bases. In DNA, the CDR3 is TGCGCCAGCAGCCTATCCGGGACTAGCGGGGACAAGACCCAGTACTTC. Translation gives CASSLSGTSGDKTQYF.

The chain has TRBV7-8 and TRBJ1-2; weak D call: TRBD1 (5 bases). Germline V gene sequence: CDR1 SGHVS, CDR2 FQNEAQ. CDR3 length equals 13 residues. Between the trimmed V and J ends, which lost 1 base and 7 bases, there was a span of 10 bases. The CDR3 region has the DNA TGTGCCAGCAGCTTAGATGGGGCTCGTGGCTACACCTTC. Amino acid sequence: CASSLDGARGYTF.

The genes are TRBV13 and TRBJ1-6, with D possibly being TRBD1 (5 bases). V was pared by 3 bases and J by 6 bases, with 12 bases between. Germline assignment: CDR1 PRHDT and CDR2 FYEKMQ (reference sequence). The CDR3 contains 15 residues. The CDR3 sequence is CASSFGQGSNSPLHF. The CDR3 DNA reads TGTGCCAGCAGCTTTGGGCAGGGTTCTAATTCACCCCTCCACTTT.

CDR3 in DNA: TGTGCCAGCAGTGAAGAGGGATATCGGGATACGCAGTATTTT. Protein: CASSEEGYRDTQYF. The chain carries TRBV25-1 and TRBJ2-3, with a possible D match to TRBD2 (5 bases). There are 14 residues in the CDR3. Germline CDR1 is MGHDK and CDR2 is SYGVNS. Trimming stripped 2 bases from V and 6 bases from J, with 12 bases between.

The genes are TRBV4-2 and TRBJ2-5, with 10 bases that match TRBD2. The CDR3 covers 16 residues. The trim removed 4 bases at V and 1 base at J, leaving 6 bases unmatched. From germline, CDR1 is LGHNA and CDR2 YNFKEQ. The CDR3 reads CASSPIAGGTQETQYF. The CDR3 DNA is TGTGCCAGCAGCCCAATAGCGGGGGGCACCCAAGAGACCCAGTACTTC.

J is TRBJ1-3 and V is TRBV9, with 7 positions matching TRBD1. This CDR3 spans 16 amino acids. Per the germline V gene, CDR1 is SGDLS and CDR2 is YYNGEE. V trimming: 4 bases; J trimming: 0 bases; junction bases outside the gene matches: 7. CDR3 sequence (DNA): TGTGCCAGCAGCCGTACCGGGACAGTCTCTGGAAACACCATATATTTT. Amino acid sequence: CASSRTGTVSGNTIYF.

The genes are TRBV10-1 and TRBJ2-3, with no clear D. Germline V gene sequence: CDR1 WNHNN, CDR2 SYGVQD (reference sequence). The CDR3 length is 12 residues. The V end was cut by 8 bases, the J end by 0 bases, with 6 bases between. This CDR3 is CASSFSTDTQYF. The CDR3 DNA reads TGCGCCAGCTCCTTTAGCACAGATACGCAGTATTTT.

This clone turned up a few times. The chain uses TRBV9 and TRBJ2-1; D is possibly TRBD1 (6 bases). CDR1 is SGDLS and CDR2 is YYNGEE in the germline V gene. V was clipped by 0 bases and J by 5 bases, with 12 bases between them. The CDR3 contains 15 residues. CDR3 bases: TGTGCCAGCAGCGTAGGACAGGCCGAACACAATGAGCAGTTCTTC. Amino acids: CASSVGQAEHNEQFF. The full variable domain, rest sourced from reference TRBV9 and TRBJ2-1, is DSGVTQTPKHLITATGQRVTLRCSPRSGDLSVYWYQQSLDQGLQFLIQYYNGEERAKGNILERFSAQQFPDLHSELNLSSLELGDSALYFCASSVGQAEHNEQFFGPGTRLTVL.

V and J are TRBV6-5 and TRBJ2-2; 11 positions match TRBD2. Germline V gene data show CDR1 as MNHEY and CDR2 as SVGAGI. With 8 bases clipped from V and 4 bases from J, the junction kept 6 bases outside the gene matches. This CDR3 comprises 15 residues. CDR3 protein: CASGGSGGATGELFF. The CDR3 bases are TGTGCCAGCGGGGGTAGCGGGGGGGCCACCGGGGAGCTGTTTTTT.

The CDR3, as DNA: TGTGCCAGCAGTACAACCGGGACAGGGAATCAGCCCCAGCATTTT. Amino acid sequence: CASSTTGTGNQPQHF. The gene calls are TRBV6-5 and TRBJ1-5, with 9 bases identical to TRBD1. With V trimmed by 5 bases and J by 4 bases, 6 bases remained unmatched. This CDR3 comprises 15 residues. The germline V gene has CDR1 MNHEY and CDR2 SVGAGI.

A word on this clone: At the DNA level, this CDR3 is encoded by other sequences in the same sample as well. The chain employs TRBV7-2 and TRBJ2-7; no reliable D call. With 5 bases removed from V and 0 bases from J, the gap between germline ends came to 5 bases. Germline-derived CDR1 and CDR2 are SGHTA and FQGNSA. This CDR3 has 12 amino acids. The CDR3 here is CASSPSSYEQYF. The DNA of the CDR3 is TGTGCCAGCAGCCCGAGCTCCTACGAGCAGTACTTC.

The chain uses TRBV15 and TRBJ2-1; 11 nucleotides line up with TRBD1. Germline CDR1 is LNHNV and CDR2 is YYDKDF (reference sequence). This CDR3 contains 13 residues. V lost 8 bases and J lost 7; bases outside the gene matches: 4. CDR3 in amino acids: CATGQGARNEQFF. In DNA form, the CDR3 reads TGTGCCACCGGACAGGGGGCTAGAAATGAGCAGTTCTTC.

The chain couples TRBV9 to TRBJ1-2; tentative D call: TRBD1 (6 bases). The length of the CDR3 is 14 residues. Germline lookup yields CDR1 SGDLS and CDR2 YYNGEE. Trimming took off 4 bases at V and 4 bases at J, with 14 bases between the two ends. CDR3 sequence: CASSSRDTFYGYTF. The CDR3 coding sequence is TGTGCCAGCAGCTCCCGGGACACGTTCTATGGCTACACCTTC.

The chain is built from TRBV10-3 and TRBJ2-3; unclear D gene. The ends were cut back, 4 bases at V and 2 bases at J, with 10 bases in the middle. The CDR3 covers 14 residues. Germline V gives CDR1 ENHRY, CDR2 SYGVKD. CDR3 residues: CAISGHTLTDTQYF. In DNA, the CDR3 is TGTGCCATCAGTGGACATACTCTCACAGATACGCAGTATTTT.

This clone was recorded once. This rearrangement joins TRBV6-1 to TRBJ2-4, with a possible D match to TRBD2 (7 bases). V lost 1 base and J lost 6, with 13 bases in between. CDR1 is MNHNS and CDR2 is SASEGT in the germline V gene. This CDR3 has 15 amino acids. The CDR3 here is CASSEVSRGGNIQYF. Here the CDR3 DNA reads TGTGCCAGCAGTGAAGTTTCGAGGGGGGGAAACATTCAGTACTTC.